Presented here are 19 T cell receptor beta chains from one specimen sequenced in a study of PD-1 blockade in classical Hodgkin lymphoma. Here immunoSEQ multiplex PCR was the method, and the copy in TCRdb shows in-frame clones only, minus some. This table holds around 5,000 clones, 70% to 85% found once. Every single patient, without exception, relapsed after autologous stem cell transplantation, and brentuximab vedotin exposure varied. After PBMCs were thawed, their CD8+ T cells were isolated by magnetic negative selection. Sequenced material: CD8+ T cells from blood, taken at baseline. The receptors were sampled from a human donor with classical Hodgkin lymphoma.

This clone was recorded a few times. The V and J genes are TRBV7-9 and TRBJ1-1; TRBD1 agrees at 7 bases. Germline V gene data show CDR1 as SEHNR and CDR2 as FQNEAQ (reference sequence). V lost 5 bases, J lost 4 bases, and 4 bases stayed unmatched. The CDR3 runs 13 residues. The CDR3 coding sequence is TGTGCCAGCAGCCCCGGACAGGTCACTGAAGCTTTCTTT. Encoded protein: CASSPGQVTEAFF.

This chain links TRBV4-3 with TRBJ1-2; TRBD1 might be the D (5 bases). V lost 4 bases and J 6 bases, leaving 21 bases between the germline ends. This CDR3 has 16 amino acids. Germline assignment: CDR1 LGHNA and CDR2 YSLEER. CDR3 amino acids: CASSLGGVPSRDGYTF. The DNA of the CDR3 is TGCGCCAGCAGCCTAGGAGGGGTCCCTAGTCGGGATGGCTACACCTTC.

The CDR3 loop reads CSVPGTGYTEAFF. CDR3 coding DNA: TGCAGCGTTCCCGGGACAGGTTACACTGAAGCTTTCTTT. The rearrangement uses TRBV29-1 and TRBJ1-1; 8 nucleotides align to TRBD1. The length of the CDR3 is 13 residues. Germline trimming cut 5 bases from V and 3 bases from J; bases unmatched to any gene: 5. In germline, CDR1 is SQVTM, CDR2 ANQGSEA. Filled out from reference TRBV29-1 and TRBJ1-1, the complete variable domain reads SAVISQKPSRDICQRGTSLTIQCQVDSQVTMMFWYRQQPGQSLTLIATANQGSEATYESGFVIDKFPISRPNLTFSTLTVSNMSPEDSSIYLCSVPGTGYTEAFFGQGTRLTVV.

J is TRBJ1-1 and V is TRBV13; 9 positions agree with TRBD1. Losses at the gene ends were 5 bases for V and 8 bases for J; bases not matched to a gene: 3. CDR3 length: 12 amino acids. Germline V gene data show CDR1 as PRHDT and CDR2 as FYEKMQ (reference sequence). The CDR3 protein is CASSHRGLEAFF. Here the CDR3 DNA reads TGTGCCAGCAGCCACAGGGGGCTAGAAGCTTTCTTT.

V is TRBV19 and J is TRBJ2-2, with D unresolved. Germline CDR1 is LNHDA and CDR2 is SQIVND (reference sequence). This CDR3 is built from 12 residues. Written as DNA, the CDR3 is TGTGTCTCCCAGTCGAACACCGGGGAGCTGTTTTTT. Encoded protein: CVSQSNTGELFF.

The CDR3 reads CASSWTGGSNQPQHF. CDR3 nucleotides: TGCGCCAGCAGCTGGACAGGGGGGAGCAATCAGCCCCAGCATTTT. The chain is built from TRBV5-1 and TRBJ1-5, with 10 bases aligning to TRBD1. The CDR3 is made up of 15 amino acids. Trimming at V came to 3 bases and at J to 1 base, leaving 1 base not matched to a gene. Germline-derived CDR1 and CDR2 are SGHRS and YFSETQ.

V usage is TRBV7-8 and J usage is TRBJ1-5; maybe TRBD1 (5 bases). The CDR3 extends over 15 amino acids. V lost 4 bases and J 6 bases, leaving 16 bases between the germline ends. Germline CDR1 and CDR2: SGHVS and FQNEAQ. Written as DNA, the CDR3 is TGTGCCAGCAGCTCTCTCCGGGGGGTAGGTCAGCCCCAGCATTTT. This translates into CASSSLRGVGQPQHF.

The rearrangement links TRBV6-1 to TRBJ2-7; 10 bases match TRBD2. CDR1 and CDR2 from the germline V gene are MNHNS and SASEGT. The CDR3 is 15 amino acids. The V segment lost 6 bases and the J segment 3 bases; nucleotides outside the gene matches: 8. The CDR3 loop reads CASSAGLAINYEQYF. CDR3 nucleotides: TGTGCCAGCAGCGCGGGACTAGCGATAAACTACGAGCAGTACTTC.

V is TRBV7-9 and J is TRBJ2-6; D gene ambiguous. V lost 1 base to trimming and J lost 1 base, with 5 bases between them. Germline CDR1 and CDR2: SEHNR and FQNEAQ (reference sequence). The CDR3 loop spans 15 amino acids. In DNA form, the CDR3 reads TGTGCCAGCAGCTTAGGAGGATCTGGGGCCAACGTCCTGACTTTC. As protein: CASSLGGSGANVLTF.

The chain combines TRBV4-2 with TRBJ2-3; the match to TRBD2 covers 8 bases. V lost 0 bases, J lost 5 bases, and 13 bases stayed unmatched. Germline CDR1 is LGHNA and CDR2 is YNFKEQ. CDR3 length: 18 amino acids. CDR3 sequence: CASSQDMAGGGLIDTQYF. The CDR3 DNA reads as TGTGCCAGCAGCCAAGATATGGCGGGAGGAGGTTTAATAGATACGCAGTATTTT.

CDR3 sequence reads: CASSLGPAGNSPLHF. The CDR3 DNA sequence: TGTGCCAGCAGCTTAGGACCTGCGGGTAATTCACCCCTCCACTTT. V and J are TRBV7-2 and TRBJ1-6; D unclear. Per the germline V gene, CDR1 is SGHTA and CDR2 is FQGNSA. The CDR3 extends over 15 amino acids. The V gene lost 1 base and the J gene lost 6 bases, with 10 bases spanning the gap.

This rearrangement joins TRBV2 to TRBJ2-1, with TRBD1 as a possible D gene (5 bases). The germline V gene has CDR1 SNHLY and CDR2 FYNNEI. Trimming stripped 2 bases from V and 2 bases from J, with 16 bases between. The CDR3 has 17 amino acids. DNA of the CDR3: TGTGCCAGCAGTGAAACCCCAACAGGTTACACCTACAATGAGCAGTTCTTC. Translating gives CASSETPTGYTYNEQFF.

The rearrangement links TRBV27 to TRBJ2-7; D uncertain. The CDR3 extends over 18 amino acids. The germline V gene encodes CDR1 MNHEY and CDR2 SMNVEV (reference sequence). Trimming removed 4 bases at V and 0 bases at J, with 22 bases between. The CDR3 DNA sequence: TGTGCCAGCAGTTACCCTCCTGGTCAAACCGAACGCTCCTACGAGCAGTACTTC. As protein: CASSYPPGQTERSYEQYF.

The chain links TRBV4-1 to TRBJ1-1; no clear D. This CDR3 has 15 residues. V was pared by 1 base and J by 5 bases, with 14 bases between. The V gene's germline CDR1 is MGHRA and CDR2 YSYEKL. CDR3 nucleotide sequence: TGCGCCAGCAGCCAAGGCCGGCTAGGAAAGACTGAAGCTTTCTTT. Its translation: CASSQGRLGKTEAFF.

This clone was detected a few times. The chain has TRBV6-6 and TRBJ1-2; maybe TRBD1 (5 bases). Trimming took off 8 bases at V and 7 bases at J, with 11 bases between the two ends. The germline V gene encodes CDR1 MNHNY and CDR2 SVGAGI (reference sequence). The CDR3 loop spans 11 amino acids. The CDR3 DNA sequence: TGTGCCAGCCTTACAGGTACTGGCTACACCTTC. Protein product: CASLTGTGYTF.

The table lists this clone with a count of one. The J gene is TRBJ2-2, the V gene TRBV25-1, with D maybe TRBD1 (6 bases). Trimming removed 3 bases from V and 0 bases from J, with 14 bases in between. Germline lookup yields CDR1 MGHDK and CDR2 SYGVNS. The CDR3 sequence is 17 residues long. In DNA form, the CDR3 reads TGTGCCAGCAGTGACCCCCGGACAGCCACGAACACCGGGGAGCTGTTTTTT. Translation gives CASSDPRTATNTGELFF.

Comments on this clone: Other DNA variants within this sample encode the same CDR3. This sequence joins TRBV4-3 and TRBJ2-7; 13 positions match TRBD2. Germline-derived CDR1 and CDR2 are LGHNA and YSLEER. The CDR3 totals 19 residues. The J segment lost 1 base and the V segment lost 3 bases, leaving 12 bases of the junction unmatched. The CDR3 region has the DNA TGCGCCAGCAGCCATGGCTCCTGGACTAGCGGGAGTGGGTCCTACGAGCAGTACTTC. The encoded protein is CASSHGSWTSGSGSYEQYF.

The CDR3 region is CASSLGYRVISYEQYF. The CDR3 DNA reads as TGTGCCAGCAGCTTAGGGTACAGGGTAATCTCCTACGAGCAGTACTTC. V is TRBV11-2 and J is TRBJ2-7; D possibly corresponds to TRBD1 (6 bases). Trimming shortened V by 1 base and J by 0 bases, and 13 bases separated the two germline ends. Germline V lookup: CDR1 SGHAT, CDR2 FQNNGV. CDR3 length: 16 residues.

This clone is a singleton in its sample. The genes are TRBV6-6 and TRBJ1-3; D is unresolved. The CDR3 contains 13 residues. Germline loops: CDR1 MNHNY, CDR2 SVGAGI (reference sequence). Trimming took off 2 bases at V and 5 bases at J, with 7 bases between the two ends. For the CDR3, the DNA is TGTGCCAGCAGTTACGATCCACGAAACACCATATATTTT. Its protein product is CASSYDPRNTIYF.